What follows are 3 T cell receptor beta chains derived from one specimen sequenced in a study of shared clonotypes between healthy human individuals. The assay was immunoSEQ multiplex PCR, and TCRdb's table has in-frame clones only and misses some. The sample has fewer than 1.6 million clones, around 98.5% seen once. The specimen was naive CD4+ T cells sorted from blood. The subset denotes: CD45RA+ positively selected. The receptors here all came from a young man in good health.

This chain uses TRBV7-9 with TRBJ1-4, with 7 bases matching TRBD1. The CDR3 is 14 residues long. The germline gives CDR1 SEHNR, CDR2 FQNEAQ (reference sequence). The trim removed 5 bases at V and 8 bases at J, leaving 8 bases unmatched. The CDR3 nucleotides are TGTGCCAGCAGCCGCCCCAGGGGGGGGGAAAAACTGTTTTTT. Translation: CASSRPRGGEKLFF.

This CDR3 is CASSHPPLGGMEPAQETQYF. DNA of the CDR3: TGCGCCAGCAGCCACCCCCCCCTTGGCGGGATGGAACCCGCTCAAGAGACCCAGTACTTC. The rearrangement uses TRBV4-1 and TRBJ2-5; D is perhaps TRBD2 (6 bases). The CDR3 loop spans 20 amino acids. Germline V CDR1 and CDR2: MGHRA, YSYEKL. The V and J ends lost 3 bases and 2 bases respectively, with 28 bases between them.

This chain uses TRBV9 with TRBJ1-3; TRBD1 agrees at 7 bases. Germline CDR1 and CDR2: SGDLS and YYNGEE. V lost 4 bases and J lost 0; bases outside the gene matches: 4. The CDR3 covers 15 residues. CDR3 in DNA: TGTGCCAGCAGCCTACAGGGGTACTCTGGAAACACCATATATTTT. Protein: CASSLQGYSGNTIYF.